These T cell receptor beta chains were read from a single sample in a study of T cells in Graves' hyperthyroidism and ophthalmopathy. TCRdb processed the multiplex PCR reads anew with MiXCR; each CDR3 protein has one entry. The sample gives about 420,000 distinct CDR3 sequences, roughly 15% of which show up once; 5% to 6% is in the top ten. Sequencing was performed on blood. The receptors were sampled from a young woman with Graves' hyperthyroidism. CDR3s include the opening cysteine and the closing phenylalanine or tryptophan. Each record gives: J gene, clone size, V gene, D gene, CDR3 protein, CDR3 DNA. A D gene is named only where the DNA matches it firmly. Size is stated for part of the rows, as once, few or many counts, or as a class when the clone is expanded.

j_call: TRBJ2-3
clone_size: many
v_call: TRBV3-1
d_call: NA
cdr3_aa: CASSQDPPDTQYF
cdr3_nt: TGTGCCAGCAGCCAAGATCCCCCAGATACGCAGTATTTT

j_call: TRBJ2-3
clone_size: many
v_call: TRBV18
d_call: TRBD2
cdr3_aa: CASSPMGLAGGPDTQYF
cdr3_nt: TGTGCCAGCTCACCAATGGGACTAGCGGGAGGACCAGATACGCAGTATTTT

j_call: TRBJ2-5
clone_size: many
v_call: TRBV10-2
d_call: TRBD1
cdr3_aa: CASSPTGGRETQYF
cdr3_nt: TGCGCCAGCAGCCCGACAGGGGGCAGGGAGACCCAGTACTTC

j_call: TRBJ2-5
clone_size: few
v_call: TRBV12-3/TRBV12-4
d_call: TRBD1
cdr3_aa: CASSPGQGGPTYQETQYF
cdr3_nt: TGTGCCAGCAGCCCGGGACAGGGGGGACCTACGTACCAAGAGACCCAGTACTTC

j_call: TRBJ2-1
clone_size: few
v_call: TRBV12-3/TRBV12-4
d_call: NA
cdr3_aa: CASSSLADSAAGEQFF
cdr3_nt: TGTGCCAGCAGTTCCCTCGCGGACAGCGCAGCCGGTGAGCAGTTCTTC

j_call: TRBJ2-1
clone_size: many
v_call: TRBV29-1
d_call: NA
cdr3_aa: CSVVPGSVHNEQFF
cdr3_nt: TGCAGCGTTGTCCCCGGGAGTGTTCACAATGAGCAGTTCTTC

j_call: TRBJ1-4
clone_size: few
v_call: TRBV5-1
d_call: NA
cdr3_aa: CASSLKGEKLFF
cdr3_nt: TGCGCCAGCAGCTTGAAGGGGGAAAAACTGTTTTTT

j_call: TRBJ1-1
clone_size: NA
v_call: TRBV5-1
d_call: TRBD1
cdr3_aa: CASNPGQGTTEAFF
cdr3_nt: TGCGCCAGCAACCCGGGACAGGGCACCACTGAAGCTTTCTTT

j_call: TRBJ2-5
clone_size: many
v_call: TRBV28
d_call: NA
cdr3_aa: CASSTRYSGEGETQYF
cdr3_nt: TGTGCCAGCAGTACACGATATTCAGGGGAAGGGGAGACCCAGTACTTC

j_call: TRBJ2-1
clone_size: many
v_call: TRBV5-1
d_call: TRBD2
cdr3_aa: CASSLSGLAENEQFF
cdr3_nt: TGCGCCAGCAGCCTTTCAGGACTAGCGGAAAATGAGCAGTTCTTC

j_call: TRBJ2-1
clone_size: NA
v_call: TRBV27
d_call: NA
cdr3_aa: CASSPRRPLASSSYNEQFF
cdr3_nt: TGTGCCAGCAGCCCTCGGAGGCCCCTAGCGTCGAGCTCCTACAATGAGCAGTTCTTC

j_call: TRBJ1-5
clone_size: many
v_call: TRBV12-3/TRBV12-4
d_call: NA
cdr3_aa: CASSPTGHGTPQHF
cdr3_nt: TGTGCCAGCAGCCCCACAGGGCACGGAACCCCCCAGCATTTT

j_call: TRBJ1-1
clone_size: many
v_call: TRBV5-1
d_call: NA
cdr3_aa: CASSWGVNTEAFF
cdr3_nt: TGTGCCAGCAGCTGGGGGGTGAACACTGAAGCTTTCTTT

j_call: TRBJ2-1
clone_size: many
v_call: TRBV20-1
d_call: NA
cdr3_aa: CSARNTDRRQFF
cdr3_nt: TGCAGTGCTAGAAACACCGACCGTCGGCAGTTCTTC

j_call: TRBJ2-5
clone_size: NA
v_call: TRBV25-1
d_call: NA
cdr3_aa: CASSEGRNFEETQYF
cdr3_nt: TGTGCCAGCAGTGAAGGCAGAAATTTTGAAGAGACCCAGTACTTC

j_call: TRBJ1-5
clone_size: few
v_call: TRBV6-6
d_call: NA
cdr3_aa: CASSYPARGARSNQPQHF
cdr3_nt: TGTGCCAGCAGTTACCCCGCCCGGGGGGCGCGAAGCAATCAGCCCCAGCATTTT

j_call: TRBJ2-5
clone_size: NA
v_call: TRBV20-1
d_call: NA
cdr3_aa: CSASSGRETQYF
cdr3_nt: TGCAGTGCTAGCTCAGGGAGAGAGACCCAGTACTTC

j_call: TRBJ2-3
clone_size: many
v_call: TRBV10-2
d_call: NA
cdr3_aa: CASSNTILSTDTQYF
cdr3_nt: TGCGCCAGCAGTAATACCATTCTCAGCACAGATACGCAGTATTTT

j_call: TRBJ1-2
clone_size: NA
v_call: TRBV20-1
d_call: NA
cdr3_aa: CSAYGYTF
cdr3_nt: TGCAGTGCTTATGGCTACACCTTC

j_call: TRBJ1-5
clone_size: many
v_call: TRBV19
d_call: NA
cdr3_aa: CASSPSTAYSNQPQHF
cdr3_nt: TGTGCCAGTAGTCCCTCGACAGCCTATAGCAATCAGCCCCAGCATTTT

j_call: TRBJ2-3
clone_size: NA
v_call: TRBV27
d_call: NA
cdr3_aa: CASSSVVGTDTQYF
cdr3_nt: TGTGCCAGCAGTTCCGTAGTAGGCACAGATACGCAGTATTTT

j_call: TRBJ2-1
clone_size: few
v_call: TRBV4-3
d_call: TRBD2
cdr3_aa: CASSPGAGGPYNEQFF
cdr3_nt: TGCGCCAGCAGCCCAGGAGCGGGAGGGCCCTACAATGAGCAGTTCTTC

j_call: TRBJ1-2
clone_size: many
v_call: TRBV5-1
d_call: TRBD1
cdr3_aa: CASSRNGQGIYGYTF
cdr3_nt: TGCGCCAGCAGCCGGAACGGACAGGGCATTTATGGCTACACCTTC

j_call: TRBJ1-2
clone_size: NA
v_call: TRBV5-8
d_call: NA
cdr3_aa: CASSPLPGGYTF
cdr3_nt: TGTGCCAGCAGCCCCCTCCCTGGTGGCTACACCTTC

j_call: TRBJ1-4
clone_size: few
v_call: TRBV12-3/TRBV12-4
d_call: NA
cdr3_aa: CASSLSQGYEKLFF
cdr3_nt: TGTGCCAGCAGTTTATCCCAGGGGTATGAAAAACTGTTTTTT

j_call: TRBJ2-1
clone_size: NA
v_call: TRBV4-3
d_call: NA
cdr3_aa: CASSHEADLSSYNEQFF
cdr3_nt: TGCGCCAGCAGCCACGAGGCCGACCTTAGCTCCTACAATGAGCAGTTCTTC

j_call: TRBJ2-1
clone_size: many
v_call: TRBV9
d_call: NA
cdr3_aa: CASSVGPAGYNEQFF
cdr3_nt: TGTGCCAGCAGCGTTGGGCCAGCCGGATACAATGAGCAGTTCTTC

j_call: TRBJ2-3
clone_size: many
v_call: TRBV30
d_call: NA
cdr3_aa: CAWDPQRPDTQYF
cdr3_nt: TGTGCCTGGGATCCACAGAGACCAGATACGCAGTATTTT

j_call: TRBJ1-6
clone_size: NA
v_call: TRBV28
d_call: NA
cdr3_aa: CASSLRTASSYNSPLHF
cdr3_nt: TGTGCCAGCAGTTTAAGGACAGCCAGCTCCTATAATTCACCCCTCCACTTT

j_call: TRBJ2-2
clone_size: NA
v_call: TRBV4-1
d_call: TRBD2
cdr3_aa: CASSHGTSGSGELFF
cdr3_nt: TGCGCCAGCAGCCACGGGACTAGCGGGAGCGGGGAGCTGTTTTTT

j_call: TRBJ1-2
clone_size: NA
v_call: TRBV27
d_call: NA
cdr3_aa: CASSPRDGYYGYTF
cdr3_nt: TGTGCCAGCAGTCCCCGGGACGGCTACTATGGCTACACCTTC

j_call: TRBJ2-1
clone_size: many
v_call: TRBV11-3
d_call: NA
cdr3_aa: CASSYRDSPYNEQFF
cdr3_nt: TGTGCCAGCAGCTACCGGGACTCCCCTTACAATGAGCAGTTCTTC

j_call: TRBJ2-6
clone_size: NA
v_call: TRBV10-3
d_call: NA
cdr3_aa: CAISESGGGAGANVLTF
cdr3_nt: TGTGCCATCAGTGAGTCAGGGGGAGGGGCTGGGGCCAACGTCCTGACTTTC

j_call: TRBJ2-7
clone_size: many
v_call: TRBV13
d_call: NA
cdr3_aa: CASSLGQSGFSYEQYF
cdr3_nt: TGTGCCAGCAGCTTAGGCCAGAGCGGTTTCTCCTACGAGCAGTACTTC

j_call: TRBJ2-5
clone_size: many
v_call: TRBV29-1
d_call: TRBD2
cdr3_aa: CSVQGIASGRETQYF
cdr3_nt: TGCAGCGTTCAAGGGATAGCTAGCGGGAGAGAGACCCAGTACTTC

j_call: TRBJ2-4
clone_size: NA
v_call: TRBV15
d_call: TRBD2
cdr3_aa: CATSRVAGEGFQYF
cdr3_nt: TGTGCCACCAGCAGAGTAGCGGGAGAAGGGTTTCAGTACTTC

j_call: TRBJ2-1
clone_size: few
v_call: TRBV19
d_call: TRBD2
cdr3_aa: CASSINGRAANEQFF
cdr3_nt: TGTGCCAGTAGTATTAACGGGAGGGCCGCGAATGAGCAGTTCTTC

j_call: TRBJ2-1
clone_size: many
v_call: TRBV5-1
d_call: NA
cdr3_aa: CASSPDERNYNEQFF
cdr3_nt: TGCGCCAGCAGCCCCGACGAGCGGAACTACAATGAGCAGTTCTTC

j_call: TRBJ2-1
clone_size: many
v_call: TRBV29-1
d_call: TRBD1
cdr3_aa: CSVEDRKDRGMNEQFF
cdr3_nt: TGCAGCGTTGAAGATCGTAAGGACAGGGGGATGAATGAGCAGTTCTTC

j_call: TRBJ1-2
clone_size: many
v_call: TRBV28
d_call: NA
cdr3_aa: CASSSHRELTIYGYTF
cdr3_nt: TGTGCCAGCAGTTCTCACAGGGAACTGACAATCTATGGCTACACCTTC

j_call: TRBJ1-2
clone_size: few
v_call: TRBV12-3/TRBV12-4
d_call: TRBD1
cdr3_aa: CASSSGTDTGYTF
cdr3_nt: TGTGCCAGCAGTTCCGGGACAGACACCGGCTACACCTTC

j_call: TRBJ1-1
clone_size: many
v_call: TRBV5-1
d_call: NA
cdr3_aa: CASSVLGRNPEAFF
cdr3_nt: TGCGCCAGCAGCGTCCTGGGACGCAACCCTGAAGCTTTCTTT

j_call: TRBJ1-2
clone_size: NA
v_call: TRBV10-3
d_call: TRBD1
cdr3_aa: CAISAPGGDGYTF
cdr3_nt: TGTGCCATCAGTGCGCCAGGGGGCGATGGCTACACCTTC

j_call: TRBJ1-6
clone_size: few
v_call: TRBV6-1
d_call: NA
cdr3_aa: CASSDRGGSYNSPLHF
cdr3_nt: TGTGCCAGCAGTGACAGGGGAGGCTCCTATAATTCACCCCTCCACTTT